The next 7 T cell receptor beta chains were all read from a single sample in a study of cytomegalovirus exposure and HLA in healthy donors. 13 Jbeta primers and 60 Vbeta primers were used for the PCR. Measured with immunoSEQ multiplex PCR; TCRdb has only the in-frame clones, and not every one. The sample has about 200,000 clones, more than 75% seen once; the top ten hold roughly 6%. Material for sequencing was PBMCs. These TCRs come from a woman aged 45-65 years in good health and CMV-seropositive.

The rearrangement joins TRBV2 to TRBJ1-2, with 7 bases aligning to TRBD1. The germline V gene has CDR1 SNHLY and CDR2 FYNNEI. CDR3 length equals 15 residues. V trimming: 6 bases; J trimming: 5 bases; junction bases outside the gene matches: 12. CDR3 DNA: TGTGCCAGCAGAAAGACTCAGGGGGAAGAATATGGCTACACCTTC. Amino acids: CASRKTQGEEYGYTF. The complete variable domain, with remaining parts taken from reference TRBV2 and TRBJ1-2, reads EPEVTQTPSHQVTQMGQEVILRCVPISNHLYFYWYRQILGQKVEFLVSFYNNEISEKSEIFDDQFSVERPDGSNFTLKIRSTKLEDSAMYFCASRKTQGEEYGYTFGSGTRLTVV.

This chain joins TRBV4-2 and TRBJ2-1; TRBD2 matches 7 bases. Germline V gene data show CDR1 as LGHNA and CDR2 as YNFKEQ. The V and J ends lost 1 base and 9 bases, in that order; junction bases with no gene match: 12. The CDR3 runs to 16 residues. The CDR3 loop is CASSQGAGPQASEQFF. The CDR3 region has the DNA TGTGCCAGCAGCCAAGGAGCGGGGCCTCAAGCGAGTGAGCAGTTCTTC.

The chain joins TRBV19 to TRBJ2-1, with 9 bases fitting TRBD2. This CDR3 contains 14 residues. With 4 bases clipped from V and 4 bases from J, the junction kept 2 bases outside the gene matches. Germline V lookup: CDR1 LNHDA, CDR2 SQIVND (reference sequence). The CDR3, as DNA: TGTGCCAGTAGTAGTAGCGGGGGTTACAATGAGCAGTTCTTC. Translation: CASSSSGGYNEQFF.

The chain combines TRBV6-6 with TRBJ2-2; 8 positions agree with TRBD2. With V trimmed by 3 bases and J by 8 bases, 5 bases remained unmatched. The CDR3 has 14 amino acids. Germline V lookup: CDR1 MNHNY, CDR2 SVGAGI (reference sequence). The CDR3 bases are TGTGCCAGCAGTTATTCTCGGGAGGGTGGGGAGCTGTTTTTT. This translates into CASSYSREGGELFF.

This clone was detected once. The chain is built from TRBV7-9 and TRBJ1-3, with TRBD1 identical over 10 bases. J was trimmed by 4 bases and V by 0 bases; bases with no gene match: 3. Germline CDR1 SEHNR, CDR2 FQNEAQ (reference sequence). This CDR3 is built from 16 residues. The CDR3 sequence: CASSLAGQGSGNTIYF. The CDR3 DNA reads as TGTGCCAGCAGCTTAGCGGGACAGGGGTCCGGAAACACCATATATTTT.

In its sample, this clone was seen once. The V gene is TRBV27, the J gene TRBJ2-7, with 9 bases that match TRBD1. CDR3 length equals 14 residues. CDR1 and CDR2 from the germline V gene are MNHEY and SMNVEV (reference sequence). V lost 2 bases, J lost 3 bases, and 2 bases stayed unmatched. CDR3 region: CASSLGGQGYEQYF. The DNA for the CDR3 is TGTGCCAGCAGTTTAGGGGGACAGGGCTACGAGCAGTACTTC.

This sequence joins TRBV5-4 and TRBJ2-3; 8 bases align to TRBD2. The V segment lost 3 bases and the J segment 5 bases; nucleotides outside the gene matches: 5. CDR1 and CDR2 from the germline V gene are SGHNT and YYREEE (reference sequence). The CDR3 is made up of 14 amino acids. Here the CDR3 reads CASSSGLAIDTQYF. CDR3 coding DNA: TGTGCCAGCAGCTCCGGACTAGCCATAGATACGCAGTATTTT.